The clone carrying this T cell receptor beta chain turned up a few times. The antigen remains undetermined. The sample originates from a study of vaccination and CD4 T cells after COVID-19. Noted treatment: approximately 9-day PBMC culture with coronavirus spike peptide pools or control peptides (ViraFEST assay). One should note that the unexposed donor's CD4+ T cells were collected before the COVID-19 pandemic (2011-2018). TCR sequencing followed the expansion of antigen-specific T cells with peptide pools in ViraFEST. The CDR3 has 15 residues. Trimming left V 5 bases short and J 4 bases short, with 17 bases between. The germline gives CDR1 SGHTA, CDR2 FQGNSA. The Oncomine TCR Beta short-read assay was what sequenced the DNA obtained from cultured CD4+ T cells. Genomic DNA was isolated from cultured CD4+ T cells. MiXCR, applied by TCRdb to the PCR reads, yields one record per CDR3 protein. The repertoire holds 9,000 to 10,000 distinct CDR3 sequences, with 33% as singletons.

The receptor was derived from a human donor in good health. V gene TRBV7-2 combines with J gene TRBJ2-5; D is uncertain. Sequenced sample: CD4+ T cells from blood, cultured in vitro. CDR3 nucleotide sequence: TGTGCCAGCAGCCCGGACCAAACTCCGGCAGAGACCCAGTACTTC. Translated: CASSPDQTPAETQYF.